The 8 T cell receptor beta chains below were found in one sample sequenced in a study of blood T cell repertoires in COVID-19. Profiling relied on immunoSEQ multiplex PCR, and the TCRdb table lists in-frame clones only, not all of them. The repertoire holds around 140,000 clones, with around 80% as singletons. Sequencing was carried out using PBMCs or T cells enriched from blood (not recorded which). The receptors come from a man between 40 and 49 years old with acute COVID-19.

In nucleotides, the CDR3 is TGTGCCAGCACCCCGCTAGCGGGGGGCTACAATGAGCAGTTCTTC. It yields the protein CASTPLAGGYNEQFF. The V and J genes are TRBV2 and TRBJ2-1; TRBD2 matches at 11 bases. Germline assignment: CDR1 SNHLY and CDR2 FYNNEI. The ends lost 7 bases at V and 3 bases at J; junction bases unmatched: 5. The CDR3 sequence is 15 residues long.

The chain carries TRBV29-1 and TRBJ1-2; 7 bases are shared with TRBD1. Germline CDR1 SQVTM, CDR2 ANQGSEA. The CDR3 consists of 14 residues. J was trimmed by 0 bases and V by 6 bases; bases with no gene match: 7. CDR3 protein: CSVTKTGTNYGYTF. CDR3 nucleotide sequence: TGCAGCGTAACCAAGACAGGGACTAACTATGGCTACACCTTC.

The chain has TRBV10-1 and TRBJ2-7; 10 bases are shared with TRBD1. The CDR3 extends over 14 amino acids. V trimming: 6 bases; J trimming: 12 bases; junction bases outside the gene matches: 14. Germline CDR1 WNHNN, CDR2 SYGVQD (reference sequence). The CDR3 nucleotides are TGCGCCAGCAGCGGCGGGACAGGGGACCAGGGCCGGTACTTC. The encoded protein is CASSGGTGDQGRYF.

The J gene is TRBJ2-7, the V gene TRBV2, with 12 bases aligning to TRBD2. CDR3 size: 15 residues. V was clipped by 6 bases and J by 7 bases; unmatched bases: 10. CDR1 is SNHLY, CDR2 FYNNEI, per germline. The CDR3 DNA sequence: TGTGCCAGCAGCCTGGCTAGGACTAGCGGGACGGAGCAGTACTTC. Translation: CASSLARTSGTEQYF. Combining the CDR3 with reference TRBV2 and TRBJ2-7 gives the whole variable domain EPEVTQTPSHQVTQMGQEVILRCVPISNHLYFYWYRQILGQKVEFLVSFYNNEISEKSEIFDDQFSVERPDGSNFTLKIRSTKLEDSAMYFCASSLARTSGTEQYFGPGTRLTVT.

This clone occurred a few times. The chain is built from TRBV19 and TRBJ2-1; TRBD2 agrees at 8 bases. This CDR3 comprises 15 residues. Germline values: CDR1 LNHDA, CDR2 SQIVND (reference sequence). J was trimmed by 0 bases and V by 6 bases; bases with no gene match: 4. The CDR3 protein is CASRELAGSYNEQFF. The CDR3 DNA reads TGTGCCAGTAGGGAGCTAGCGGGCTCCTACAATGAGCAGTTCTTC.

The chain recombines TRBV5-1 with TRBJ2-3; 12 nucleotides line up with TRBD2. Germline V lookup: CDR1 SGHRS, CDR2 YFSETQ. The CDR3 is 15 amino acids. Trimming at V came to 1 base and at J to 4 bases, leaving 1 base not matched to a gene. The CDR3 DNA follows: TGCGCCAGCAGCTTGCTAGCGGGAGGGGCAGATACGCAGTATTTT. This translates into CASSLLAGGADTQYF.

The CDR3 nucleotides are TGTGCCAGCAGTGAAGAGGGAGAGGGGGTAGCTGGAAACACCATATATTTT. Translating gives CASSEEGEGVAGNTIYF. The chain links TRBV2 to TRBJ1-3, with D possibly being TRBD1 (6 bases). The V gene's germline CDR1 is SNHLY and CDR2 FYNNEI. The germline V and J ends were trimmed by 1 base and 2 bases, with 15 bases remaining between them. CDR3 size: 17 residues. The complete variable domain, with remaining parts taken from reference TRBV2 and TRBJ1-3, reads EPEVTQTPSHQVTQMGQEVILRCVPISNHLYFYWYRQILGQKVEFLVSFYNNEISEKSEIFDDQFSVERPDGSNFTLKIRSTKLEDSAMYFCASSEEGEGVAGNTIYFGEGSWLTVV.

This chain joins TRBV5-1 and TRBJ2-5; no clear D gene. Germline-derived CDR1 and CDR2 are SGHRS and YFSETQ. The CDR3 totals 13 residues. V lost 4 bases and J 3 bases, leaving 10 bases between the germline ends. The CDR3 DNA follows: TGCGCCAGCAGCGGCGACTCAAAAGAGACCCAGTACTTC. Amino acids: CASSGDSKETQYF.